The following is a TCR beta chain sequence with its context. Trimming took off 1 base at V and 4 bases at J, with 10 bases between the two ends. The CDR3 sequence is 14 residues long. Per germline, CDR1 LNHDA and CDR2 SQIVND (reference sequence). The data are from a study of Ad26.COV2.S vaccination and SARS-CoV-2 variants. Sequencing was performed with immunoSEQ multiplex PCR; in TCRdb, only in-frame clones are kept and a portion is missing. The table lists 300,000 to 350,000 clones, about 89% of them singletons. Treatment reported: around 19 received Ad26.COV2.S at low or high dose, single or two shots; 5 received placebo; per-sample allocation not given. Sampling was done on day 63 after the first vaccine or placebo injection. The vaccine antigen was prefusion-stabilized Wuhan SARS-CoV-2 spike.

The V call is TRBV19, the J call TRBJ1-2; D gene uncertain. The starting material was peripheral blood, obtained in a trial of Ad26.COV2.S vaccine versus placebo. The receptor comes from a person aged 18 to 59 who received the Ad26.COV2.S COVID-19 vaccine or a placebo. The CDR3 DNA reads TGTGCCAGTAGTATAGGTTCCAACATCTATGGCTACACCTTC. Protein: CASSIGSNIYGYTF. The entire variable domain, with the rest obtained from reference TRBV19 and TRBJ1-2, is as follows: DGGITQSPKYLFRKEGQNVTLSCEQNLNHDAMYWYRQDPGQGLRLIYYSQIVNDFQKGDIAEGYSVSREKKESFPLTVTSAQKNPTAFYLCASSIGSNIYGYTFGSGTRLTVV.